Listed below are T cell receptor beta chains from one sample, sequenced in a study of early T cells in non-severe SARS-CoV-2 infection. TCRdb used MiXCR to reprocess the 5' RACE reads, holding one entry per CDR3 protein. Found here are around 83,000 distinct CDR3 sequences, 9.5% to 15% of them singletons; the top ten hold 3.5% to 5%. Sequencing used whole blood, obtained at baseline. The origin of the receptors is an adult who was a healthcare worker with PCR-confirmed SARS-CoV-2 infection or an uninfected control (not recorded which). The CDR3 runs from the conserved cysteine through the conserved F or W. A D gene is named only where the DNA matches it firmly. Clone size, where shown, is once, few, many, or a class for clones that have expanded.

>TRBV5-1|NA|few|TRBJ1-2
CASSLILGVNYGYTF
TGCGCCAGCAGCTTAATTTTAGGAGTTAACTATGGCTACACCTTC
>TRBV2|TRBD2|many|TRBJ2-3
CASRWAGGSFTDTQYF
TGTGCCAGCAGATGGGCGGGGGGGAGTTTCACAGATACGCAGTATTTT
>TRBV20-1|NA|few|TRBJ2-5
CSANGIGWEIEEETQYF
TGCAGTGCTAACGGGATCGGTTGGGAGATCGAAGAAGAGACCCAGTACTTC
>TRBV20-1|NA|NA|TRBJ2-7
CSARDGGQLVGYEQYF
TGCAGTGCTAGAGATGGGGGGCAGCTAGTTGGGTACGAGCAGTACTTC
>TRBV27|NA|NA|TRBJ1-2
CASSPKVAKGYTF
TGTGCCAGCAGTCCCAAGGTCGCGAAAGGCTACACCTTC
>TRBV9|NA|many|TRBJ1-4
CASSPQPAINEKLFF
TGTGCCAGCAGCCCCCAACCGGCTATTAATGAAAAACTGTTTTTT
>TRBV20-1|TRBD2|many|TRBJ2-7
CSAPTPGTSGEQYF
TGCAGTGCTCCCACCCCCGGGACTAGTGGCGAGCAGTACTTC
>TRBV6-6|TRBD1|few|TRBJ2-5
CASSYSPGQGGGETQYF
TGTGCCAGCAGTTACTCACCGGGACAGGGGGGAGGAGAGACCCAGTACTTC
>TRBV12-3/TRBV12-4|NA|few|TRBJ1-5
CASSLKPERQPQHF
TGTGCCAGCAGTTTGAAACCGGAGCGTCAGCCCCAGCATTTT
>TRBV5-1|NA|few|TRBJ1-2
CASSPGTLFYGYTF
TGCGCCAGCAGCCCGGGGACACTTTTCTATGGCTACACCTTC
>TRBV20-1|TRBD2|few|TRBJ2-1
CSASRPSGYNEQFF
TGCAGTGCTAGCCGGCCTAGCGGGTACAATGAGCAGTTCTTC
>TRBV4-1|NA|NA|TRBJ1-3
CASSQEPPGGKGNTIYF
TGCGCCAGCAGCCAAGAACCCCCGGGGGGGAAAGGAAACACCATATATTTT
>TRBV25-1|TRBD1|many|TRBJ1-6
CASSEGGTGYSPLHF
TGTGCCAGCAGTGAAGGAGGGACAGGATATTCACCCCTCCACTTT
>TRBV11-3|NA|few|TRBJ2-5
CASSLEFAGETQYF
TGTGCCAGCAGCTTAGAATTCGCTGGGGAGACCCAGTACTTC
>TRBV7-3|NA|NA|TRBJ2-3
CASSSGLRGDTQYF
TGTGCCAGCAGCTCGGGACTCCGGGGGGATACGCAGTATTTT
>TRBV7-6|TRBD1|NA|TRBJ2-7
CASSFGPGQDSYEQYF
TGTGCCAGCAGCTTCGGCCCGGGACAGGACTCCTACGAGCAGTACTTC
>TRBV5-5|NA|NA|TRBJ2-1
CASSLELSGEQFF
TGTGCCAGCAGCTTGGAACTATCCGGTGAGCAGTTCTTC
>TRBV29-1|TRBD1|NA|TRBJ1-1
CSGSTGEAEAFF
TGCAGCGGGTCGACAGGGGAGGCTGAAGCTTTCTTT
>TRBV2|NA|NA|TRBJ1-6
CASSGDRYNSPLHF
TGTGCCAGCAGTGGAGACAGATATAATTCACCCCTCCACTTT
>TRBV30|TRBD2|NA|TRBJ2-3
CAWSVGLAGGYADTQYF
TGTGCCTGGAGTGTGGGTCTAGCGGGAGGTTATGCAGATACGCAGTATTTT
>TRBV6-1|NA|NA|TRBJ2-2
CASAATGGAGELFF
TGTGCCAGCGCAGCTACCGGAGGAGCCGGGGAGCTGTTTTTT
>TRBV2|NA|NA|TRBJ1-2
CASSPRDISNYGYTF
TGTGCCAGCAGTCCCCGGGACATCTCTAACTATGGCTACACCTTC
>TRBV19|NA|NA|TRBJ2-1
CATGAVSSYNEQFF
TGTGCCACAGGGGCAGTTAGCTCCTACAATGAGCAGTTCTTC
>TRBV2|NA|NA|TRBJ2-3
CASSQGRRADSQYF
TGTGCCAGCAGTCAAGGAAGGCGGGCAGATTCGCAGTATTTT
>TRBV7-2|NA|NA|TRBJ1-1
CASSLDPYNVAFF
TGTGCCAGCAGCTTAGATCCTTATAATGTAGCTTTCTTT
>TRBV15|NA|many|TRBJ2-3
CATSRVRGSSTDTQYF
TGTGCCACCAGCAGGGTCAGGGGCAGTAGCACAGATACGCAGTATTTT
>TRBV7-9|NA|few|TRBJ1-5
CASSRAQGNQDQPQHF
TGTGCCAGCAGCCGCGCCCAAGGCAACCAGGATCAGCCCCAGCATTTT
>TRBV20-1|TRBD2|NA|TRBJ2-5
CSAAREVQETQYF
TGCAGTGCCGCGCGGGAGGTCCAAGAGACCCAGTACTTC
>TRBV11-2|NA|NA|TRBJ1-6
CASSTRQAPSYNSPLHF
TGTGCCAGCAGCACCCGACAGGCGCCCTCCTATAATTCACCCCTCCACTTT
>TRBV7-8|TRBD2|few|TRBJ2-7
CASSYPLGLVLNEQYF
TGTGCCAGCAGCTACCCCCTGGGACTAGTTCTCAACGAGCAGTACTTC
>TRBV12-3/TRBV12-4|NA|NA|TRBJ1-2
CASSLTSLRTNYGYTF
TGTGCCAGCAGTTTAACCTCGCTAAGGACTAACTATGGCTACACCTTC
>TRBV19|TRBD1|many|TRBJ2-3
CASTRTGVTDTQYF
TGTGCCAGTACCAGGACAGGGGTCACAGATACGCAGTATTTT
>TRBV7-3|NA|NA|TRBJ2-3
CASSRGDFSTDTQYF
TGTGCCAGCAGCAGGGGGGACTTCAGCACAGATACGCAGTATTTT
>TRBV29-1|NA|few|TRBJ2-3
CSVRTTDTQYF
TGCAGCGTTCGGACTACAGATACGCAGTATTTT
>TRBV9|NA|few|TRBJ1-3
CASSVSIAPSGNTIYF
TGTGCCAGCAGCGTAAGCATCGCACCCTCTGGAAACACCATATATTTT
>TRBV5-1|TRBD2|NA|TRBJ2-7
CASSLLSGGDYEQYF
TGCGCCAGCAGCTTGTTGAGCGGGGGAGATTACGAGCAGTACTTC
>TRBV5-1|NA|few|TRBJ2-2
CASSLAYLGSSNTGELFF
TGCGCCAGCAGCTTGGCCTACCTCGGCAGCTCGAACACCGGGGAGCTGTTTTTT
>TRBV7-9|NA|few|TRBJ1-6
CASSFWVSGASPLHF
TGTGCCAGCAGCTTCTGGGTCTCCGGGGCTTCACCCCTCCACTTT
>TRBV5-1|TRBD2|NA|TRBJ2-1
CASSLAAGGDYNEQFF
TGCGCCAGCAGCTTGGCCGCGGGAGGCGACTACAATGAGCAGTTCTTC
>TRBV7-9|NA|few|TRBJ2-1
CASSTWSSYNEQFF
TGTGCCAGCAGCACTTGGAGCTCCTACAATGAGCAGTTCTTC
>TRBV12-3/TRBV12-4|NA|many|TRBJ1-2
CASSLMLGGDGYTF
TGTGCCAGCAGTTTGATGTTAGGGGGAGACGGCTACACCTTC
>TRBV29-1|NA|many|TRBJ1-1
CSVGSGSLRTEAFF
TGCAGCGTTGGTTCCGGGTCTTTGAGGACTGAAGCTTTCTTT
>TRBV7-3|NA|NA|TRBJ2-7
CASSIYHRGNEQYF
TGTGCCAGCAGCATCTACCACCGGGGGAACGAGCAGTACTTC
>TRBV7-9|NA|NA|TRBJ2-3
CASLRVGSADTQYF
TGTGCCAGCCTCCGGGTAGGTTCGGCAGATACGCAGTATTTT
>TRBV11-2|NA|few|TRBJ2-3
CASSFWGTDTQYF
TGTGCCAGCAGCTTCTGGGGCACAGATACGCAGTATTTT
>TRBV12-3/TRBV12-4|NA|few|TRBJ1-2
CASSQQPNYGYTF
TGTGCCAGCAGTCAGCAACCTAACTATGGCTACACCTTC
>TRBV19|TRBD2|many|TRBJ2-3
CASSAAGGAPDTQYF
TGTGCCAGTAGTGCAGCGGGAGGCGCCCCAGATACGCAGTATTTT
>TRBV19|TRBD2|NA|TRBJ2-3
CASTSGGGSTDTQYF
TGTGCCAGTACTAGCGGGGGTGGTAGCACAGATACGCAGTATTTT
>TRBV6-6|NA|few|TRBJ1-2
CASSYKREGNNYGYTF
TGTGCCAGCAGTTACAAAAGGGAGGGAAATAACTATGGCTACACCTTC
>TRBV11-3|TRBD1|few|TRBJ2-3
CASRLPGQPTDTQYF
TGTGCCAGCAGACTCCCGGGACAGCCCACAGATACGCAGTATTTT
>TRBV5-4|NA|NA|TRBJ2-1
CASSLLGESSEQFF
TGTGCCAGCAGCTTGCTAGGGGAAAGTAGTGAGCAGTTCTTC
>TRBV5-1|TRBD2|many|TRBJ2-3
CASSLLAGDTDTQYF
TGCGCCAGCAGCTTACTAGCGGGGGACACAGATACGCAGTATTTT